This entry features one T cell receptor (beta chain) sequence. The clone's antigen remains unknown. No much larger clone is present one base from it, and per-base qualities are unavailable. This specimen belongs to a study of T cell changes during pregnancy in multiple sclerosis (dated by TCRdb to the late 2010s). Context from the whole study: Changes in the T cell repertoire over the course of pregnancy were examined in this study in women with multiple sclerosis.

Receptors were amplified or captured by the immunoSEQ multiplex PCR assay. TCRdb limited this immuneACCESS table to in-frame rearrangements with V and J called. A share of clones is missing; checked studies link under half to unresolved V genes, and the rest is unexplained. The sample table records tens of thousands of clones; around 92% of these occur just once. The top ten constitute about 0.6% of the sample. Trimming removed 5 bases from V and 2 bases from J, leaving 16 bases between the germline ends. Taken from cysteine to phenylalanine, the CDR3 has 15 residues. The sequence is cut down to CDR3 DNA, 45 bases in frame from base 1. From a lookup of the germline V gene, CDR1 and CDR2 are SGHTA and FQGNSA.

This sequence originates from a female donor with multiple sclerosis, enrolled in a pregnancy study. Sequencing was performed on CD4+ T cells from peripheral blood mononuclear cells, taken after pregnancy. The rearrangement combines TRBV7-2 with TRBJ2-7; TRBD1 could be the D gene, as 6 bases match. The CDR3 loop reads CASSGRTAKPYEQYF. The nucleotides are TGTGCCAGCAGCGGCCGGACAGCGAAACCCTACGAGCAGTACTTC.